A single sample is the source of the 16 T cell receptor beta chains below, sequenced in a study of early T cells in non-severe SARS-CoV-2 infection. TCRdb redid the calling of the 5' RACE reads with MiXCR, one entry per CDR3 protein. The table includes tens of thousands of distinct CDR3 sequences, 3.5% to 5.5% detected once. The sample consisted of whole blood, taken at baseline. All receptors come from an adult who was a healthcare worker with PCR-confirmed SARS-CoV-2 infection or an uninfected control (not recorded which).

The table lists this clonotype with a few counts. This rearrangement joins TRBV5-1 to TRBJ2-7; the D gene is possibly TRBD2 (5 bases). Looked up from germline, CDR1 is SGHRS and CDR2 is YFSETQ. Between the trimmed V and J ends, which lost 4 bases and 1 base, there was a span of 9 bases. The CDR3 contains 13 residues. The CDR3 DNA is TGCGCCAGCAGCGCGGGCAGATCCTACGAGCAGTACTTC. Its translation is CASSAGRSYEQYF.

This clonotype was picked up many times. In DNA, the CDR3 is TGTGCCAGCAGCCAATTTCCCGCGGGATCCAGTACGGCGCAGTACTTC. This codes for CASSQFPAGSSTAQYF. This chain uses TRBV7-3 with TRBJ2-7; D may be TRBD2 (6 bases). The V end lost 5 bases, the J end lost 9 bases, and 26 bases lay between the germline ends. The CDR3 totals 16 residues. Germline values: CDR1 SGHTA, CDR2 FQGTGA.

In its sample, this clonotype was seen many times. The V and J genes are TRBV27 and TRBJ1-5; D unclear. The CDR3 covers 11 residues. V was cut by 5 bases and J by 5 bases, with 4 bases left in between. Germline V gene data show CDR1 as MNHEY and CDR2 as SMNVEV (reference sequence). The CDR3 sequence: CASSHHQPQHF. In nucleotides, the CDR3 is TGTGCCAGCAGTCACCATCAGCCCCAGCATTTT.

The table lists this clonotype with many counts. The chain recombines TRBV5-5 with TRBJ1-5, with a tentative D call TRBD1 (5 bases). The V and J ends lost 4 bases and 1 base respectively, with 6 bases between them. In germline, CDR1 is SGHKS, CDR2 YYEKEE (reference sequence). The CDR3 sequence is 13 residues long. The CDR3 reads CASSRDSNQPQHF. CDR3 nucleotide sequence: TGTGCCAGCAGCCGGGACAGCAATCAGCCCCAGCATTTT.

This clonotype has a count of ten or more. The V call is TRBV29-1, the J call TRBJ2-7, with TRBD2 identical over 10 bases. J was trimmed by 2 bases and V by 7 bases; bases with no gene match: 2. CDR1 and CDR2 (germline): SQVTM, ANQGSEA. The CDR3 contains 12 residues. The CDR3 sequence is CSALAGAYEQYF. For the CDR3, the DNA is TGCAGCGCCCTAGCGGGAGCCTACGAGCAGTACTTC.

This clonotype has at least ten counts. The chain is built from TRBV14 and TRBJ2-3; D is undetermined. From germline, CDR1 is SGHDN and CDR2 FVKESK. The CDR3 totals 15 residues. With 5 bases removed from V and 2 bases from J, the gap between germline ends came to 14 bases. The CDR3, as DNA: TGTGCCAGCAGCTCTTACTCCCCTAACACAGATACGCAGTATTTT. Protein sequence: CASSSYSPNTDTQYF.

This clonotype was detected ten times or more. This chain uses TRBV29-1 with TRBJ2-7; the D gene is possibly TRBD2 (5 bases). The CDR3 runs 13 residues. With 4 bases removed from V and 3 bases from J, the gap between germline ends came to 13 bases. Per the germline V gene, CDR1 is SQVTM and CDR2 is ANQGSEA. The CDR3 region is CSVVEGPYYEQYF. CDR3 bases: TGCAGCGTTGTTGAGGGTCCGTACTACGAGCAGTACTTC.

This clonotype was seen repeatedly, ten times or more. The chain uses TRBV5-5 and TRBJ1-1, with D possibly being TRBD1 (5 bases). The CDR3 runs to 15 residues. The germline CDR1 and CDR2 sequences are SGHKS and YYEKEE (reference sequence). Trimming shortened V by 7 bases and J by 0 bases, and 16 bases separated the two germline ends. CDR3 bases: TGTGCCAGCTTCGATGAGGGACGGCTGAACACTGAAGCTTTCTTT. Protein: CASFDEGRLNTEAFF.

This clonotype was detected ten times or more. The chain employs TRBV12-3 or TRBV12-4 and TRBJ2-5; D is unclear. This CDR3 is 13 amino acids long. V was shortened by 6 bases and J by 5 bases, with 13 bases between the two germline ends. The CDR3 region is CASRLTNEETQYF. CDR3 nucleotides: TGTGCCAGCAGACTCACCAACGAGGAGACCCAGTACTTC.

CDR3 nucleotide sequence: TGCGCCAGCAGCCGGAGAACCGGGACCCTCACCGGCGAGCAGTACTTC. This codes for CASSRRTGTLTGEQYF. The chain couples TRBV4-1 to TRBJ2-7; D tentatively reads TRBD1 or TRBD2 (5 bases each). CDR3 length: 16 residues. CDR1 and CDR2 from the germline V gene are MGHRA and YSYEKL. Trimming shortened V by 4 bases and J by 6 bases, and 22 bases separated the two germline ends.

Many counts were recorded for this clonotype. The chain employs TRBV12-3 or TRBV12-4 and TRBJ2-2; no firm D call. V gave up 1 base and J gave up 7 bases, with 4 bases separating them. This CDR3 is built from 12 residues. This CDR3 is CASSLDRGELFF. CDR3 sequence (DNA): TGTGCCAGCAGTTTAGACCGCGGGGAGCTGTTTTTT.

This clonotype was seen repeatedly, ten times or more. The CDR3, as DNA: TGCAGCGTTGAAGTGGGGGGCGGAGATACGCAGTATTTT. Its translation: CSVEVGGGDTQYF. V gene TRBV29-1 combines with J gene TRBJ2-3, with D possibly being TRBD1 or TRBD2 (6 bases each). There are 13 residues in the CDR3. Germline V CDR1 and CDR2: SQVTM, ANQGSEA. V was cut by 1 base and J by 5 bases, with 10 bases left in between.

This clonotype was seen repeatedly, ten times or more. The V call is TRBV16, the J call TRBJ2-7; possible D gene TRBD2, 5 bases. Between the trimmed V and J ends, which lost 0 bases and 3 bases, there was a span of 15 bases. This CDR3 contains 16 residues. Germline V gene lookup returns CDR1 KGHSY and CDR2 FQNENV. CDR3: CASSQSPPPGNYEQYF. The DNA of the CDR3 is TGTGCCAGCAGCCAATCACCTCCCCCGGGAAACTACGAGCAGTACTTC.

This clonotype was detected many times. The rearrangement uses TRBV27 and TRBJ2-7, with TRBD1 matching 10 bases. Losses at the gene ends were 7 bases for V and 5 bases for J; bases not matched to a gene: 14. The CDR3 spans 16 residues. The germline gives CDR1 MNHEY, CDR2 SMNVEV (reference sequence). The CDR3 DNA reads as TGTGCCAGCATCCCCCGGCCGGGACAGGGGTTCCACGAGCAGTACTTC. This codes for CASIPRPGQGFHEQYF.

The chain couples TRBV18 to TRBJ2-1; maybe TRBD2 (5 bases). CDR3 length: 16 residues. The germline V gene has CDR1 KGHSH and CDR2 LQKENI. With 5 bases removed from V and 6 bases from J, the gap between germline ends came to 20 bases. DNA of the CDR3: TGTGCCAGCTCAAAAGCCAGGCTAGCAGCACCCAATGAGCAGTTCTTC. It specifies CASSKARLAAPNEQFF. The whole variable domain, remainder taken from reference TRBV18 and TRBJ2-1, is NAGVMQNPRHLVRRRGQEARLRCSPMKGHSHVYWYRQLPEEGLKFMVYLQKENIIDESGMPKERFSAEFPKEGPSILRIQQVVRGDSAAYFCASSKARLAAPNEQFFGPGTRLTVL.

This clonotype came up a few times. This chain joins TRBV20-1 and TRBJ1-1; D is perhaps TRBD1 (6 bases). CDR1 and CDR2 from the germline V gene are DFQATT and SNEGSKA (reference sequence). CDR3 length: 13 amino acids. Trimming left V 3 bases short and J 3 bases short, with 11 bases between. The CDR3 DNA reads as TGCAGTGCTAGGACACAGGGAGACACTGAAGCTTTCTTT. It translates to CSARTQGDTEAFF.